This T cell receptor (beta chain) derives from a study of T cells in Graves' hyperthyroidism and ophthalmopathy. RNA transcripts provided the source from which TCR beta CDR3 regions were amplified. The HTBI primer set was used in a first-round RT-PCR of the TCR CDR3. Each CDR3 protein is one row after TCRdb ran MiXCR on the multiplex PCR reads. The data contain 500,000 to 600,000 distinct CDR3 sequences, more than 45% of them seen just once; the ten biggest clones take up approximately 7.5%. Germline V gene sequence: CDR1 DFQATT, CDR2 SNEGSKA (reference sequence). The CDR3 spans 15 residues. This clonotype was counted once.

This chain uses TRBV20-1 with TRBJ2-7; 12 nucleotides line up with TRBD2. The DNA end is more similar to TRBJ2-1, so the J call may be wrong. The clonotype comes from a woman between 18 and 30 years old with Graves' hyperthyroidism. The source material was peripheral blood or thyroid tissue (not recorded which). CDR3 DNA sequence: TGCAGTGCTAGGCTAGCGGGAGGGCCCTGGCGTGAGCAGTTCTTC. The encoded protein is CSARLAGGPWREQFF.